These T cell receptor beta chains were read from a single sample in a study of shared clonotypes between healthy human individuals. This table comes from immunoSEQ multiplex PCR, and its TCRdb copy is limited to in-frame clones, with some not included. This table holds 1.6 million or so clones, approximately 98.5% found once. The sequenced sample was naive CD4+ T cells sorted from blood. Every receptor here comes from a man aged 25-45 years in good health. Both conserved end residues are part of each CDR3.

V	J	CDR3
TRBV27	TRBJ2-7	CASPTAGGSSYEQYF
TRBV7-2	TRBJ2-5	CASSSPYKNGETQYF
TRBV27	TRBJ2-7	CASSPRQVLSYEQYF
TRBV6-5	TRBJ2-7	CASSYSSGNTYEQYF
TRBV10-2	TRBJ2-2	CASSEFAKTGELFF
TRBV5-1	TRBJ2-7	CASSLDGPLYEQYF
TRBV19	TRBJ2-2	CASSEREAVTGELFF
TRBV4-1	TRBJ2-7	CASSLTLAGSYEQYF
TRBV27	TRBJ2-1	CASSLAGGTSGKVVFF
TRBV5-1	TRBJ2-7	CASSLGAGDSYEQYF